This T cell receptor beta chain was sequenced in a study of OX40 agonist ivuxolimab in advanced cancers. Study-wide background: The patients got ivuxolimab, which is an agonistic anti-OX40 (CD134) antibody. Every patient in dose escalation had hepatocellular carcinoma, melanoma, renal cell or head and neck cancer. Study results and caveats: The CD4+ and CD8+ T cells in the blood had expanded clonally by week 6 at 0.1 to 3.0 mg/kg. Also showing low normalized T-cell clonal expansion were some of the nonresponders.

This CDR3 is built from 11 residues. Germline-derived CDR1 and CDR2 are SGHAT and FQNNGV. V shed 0 bases and J shed 7 bases, with 1 base lying between them. Concerning this clone itself: Its antigen is not identified.

Data came from immunoSEQ multiplex PCR; TCRdb stores just in-frame clones and leaves some out. The table records 43,000 or so clones, about 88% of them present only once. The receptor comes from an adult with an advanced solid tumor such as melanoma, head and neck, liver or kidney cancer. The genes are TRBV11-2 and TRBJ2-1; D unclear. The source was CD4+ or CD8+ T cells sorted from blood, collected in a trial of the OX40 agonist ivuxolimab. This CDR3 reads CASSLDNEQFF. The CDR3 DNA is TGTGCCAGCAGCTTAGATAATGAGCAGTTCTTC.